The 22 T cell receptor beta chains reported below all come from one sample, sequenced in a study of blood T cell repertoires in COVID-19. Profiled with immunoSEQ multiplex PCR; TCRdb holds only in-frame clones, not every one. The table lists some 460,000 clones, approximately 90% of them singletons. Source material: peripheral blood. Receptor source: a woman aged 25 to 39 with acute or convalescent COVID-19.

This clone was observed once. This chain connects TRBV4-1 to TRBJ2-7, with D possibly matching TRBD1 (8 bases). V lost 4 bases and J 0 bases, leaving 16 bases between the germline ends. Looked up from germline, CDR1 is MGHRA and CDR2 is YSYEKL. The CDR3 runs to 16 residues. CDR3 region: CASSPETGDYSYEQYF. In DNA form, the CDR3 reads TGCGCCAGCAGCCCCGAGACAGGGGACTACTCCTACGAGCAGTACTTC.

The rearrangement joins TRBV30 to TRBJ2-7; 10 positions match TRBD2. The trim removed 8 bases at V and 5 bases at J, leaving 27 bases unmatched. The V gene's germline CDR1 is GTSNPN and CDR2 SVGIG (reference sequence). The CDR3 runs to 19 residues. The CDR3 bases are TGTGCCCTCCAGTGGGCTAGCGGGGGTCCCCTTGGGGCTCGGGACGAGCAGTACTTC. Amino acids: CALQWASGGPLGARDEQYF.

V is TRBV5-8 and J is TRBJ1-5; possible D gene TRBD1, 5 bases. V lost 2 bases and J lost 2, with 14 bases in between. The V gene's germline CDR1 is SGHTS and CDR2 YDEGEE. The CDR3 sequence is 16 residues long. CDR3 in DNA: TGTGCCAGCAGCTTTCCCGCCGTAGGGGGCAATCAGCCCCAGCATTTT. It translates to CASSFPAVGGNQPQHF.

The CDR3 nucleotides read TGTGCCAGCAACAGAGAGACTAGCAATCAGCCCCAGCATTTT. Protein product: CASNRETSNQPQHF. This sequence joins TRBV2 and TRBJ1-5; D is uncertain. The germline CDR1 and CDR2 sequences are SNHLY and FYNNEI. This CDR3 is built from 14 residues. V dropped 7 bases and J dropped 0 bases, with 10 bases sitting between them.

The rearrangement uses TRBV9 and TRBJ2-3; TRBD2 matches 10 bases. After removal of 2 bases from V and 5 bases from J, the junction contained 8 bases not matched to a gene. CDR3 length: 16 residues. Germline V gene lookup returns CDR1 SGDLS and CDR2 YYNGEE. The CDR3 loop is CASSVGSGGLRDTQYF. The CDR3 DNA reads as TGTGCCAGCAGCGTCGGTAGCGGGGGGCTTCGAGATACGCAGTATTTT.

This clone was picked up a small number of times. J is TRBJ2-1 and V is TRBV20-1; the match to TRBD2 covers 11 bases. J gave up 6 bases and V 3 bases, and 1 base lay outside the gene matches. Germline-derived CDR1 and CDR2 are DFQATT and SNEGSKA (reference sequence). CDR3 length: 13 residues. The CDR3 here is CSASSGGANEQFF. Here the CDR3 DNA reads TGCAGTGCTAGTAGCGGGGGGGCCAATGAGCAGTTCTTC.

The chain joins TRBV19 to TRBJ1-3; 7 nucleotides agree with TRBD1. Per germline, CDR1 LNHDA and CDR2 SQIVND (reference sequence). Germline trimming cut 9 bases from V and 0 bases from J; bases unmatched to any gene: 8. The length of the CDR3 is 15 residues. The CDR3 bases are TGTGCCAGCCTCCAGGGGGAGGTCTCTGGAAACACCATATATTTT. Translation gives CASLQGEVSGNTIYF.

This chain links TRBV5-4 with TRBJ2-7; 7 bases agree with TRBD1. V trimming: 0 bases; J trimming: 6 bases; junction bases outside the gene matches: 3. The CDR3 loop spans 13 amino acids. Germline V gene data show CDR1 as SGHNT and CDR2 as YYREEE (reference sequence). CDR3 in DNA: TGTGCCAGCAGCTTGGCCGGGACAGCCGAGCAGTACTTC. Amino acids: CASSLAGTAEQYF.

The chain couples TRBV11-2 to TRBJ2-4; tentative D call: TRBD1 (6 bases). V lost 5 bases to trimming and J lost 8 bases, with 19 bases between them. Germline CDR1 is SGHAT and CDR2 is FQNNGV. The CDR3 has 15 residues. CDR3 sequence reads: CASSRKTTGLDIQYF. The CDR3 nucleotides are TGTGCCAGCAGCAGAAAAACGACAGGTTTGGACATTCAGTACTTC.

This clone was seen only once. This chain uses TRBV24-1 with TRBJ1-5; 9 bases are a match to TRBD1. CDR1 and CDR2 (germline): KGHDR, SFDVKD. There are 17 residues in the CDR3. V shed 0 bases and J 5 bases; nucleotides not matched to a gene: 7. For the CDR3, the DNA is TGTGCCACCAGTGATTTGCGGGACAGGGCAAATTATCAGCCCCAGCATTTT. Its protein is CATSDLRDRANYQPQHF.

The gene calls are TRBV2 and TRBJ1-1; D might be TRBD1 (6 bases). In germline, CDR1 is SNHLY, CDR2 FYNNEI. Trimming cost V 6 bases and J 3 bases, with 11 bases left between them. This CDR3 is 13 amino acids long. CDR3 protein: CASRNYRDTEAFF. CDR3 coding DNA: TGTGCCAGCAGGAACTACAGGGACACTGAAGCTTTCTTT.

This chain joins TRBV9 and TRBJ2-5, with D tentatively TRBD1 (5 bases). Germline CDR1 and CDR2: SGDLS and YYNGEE. The CDR3 has 14 residues. The germline V and J ends were trimmed by 0 bases and 1 base, with 7 bases remaining between them. CDR3 in DNA: TGTGCCAGCAGCGTAGCTCAGGGCCAAGAGACCCAGTACTTC. Translating it yields CASSVAQGQETQYF.

The chain is built from TRBV5-1 and TRBJ2-5, with D maybe TRBD2 (6 bases). Germline V CDR1 and CDR2: SGHRS, YFSETQ. The CDR3 is 15 residues long. V dropped 0 bases and J dropped 7 bases, with 16 bases sitting between them. The CDR3 bases are TGCGCCAGCAGCTTGGCCGGGCGGGGTGGTGCGACCCAGTACTTC. This codes for CASSLAGRGGATQYF. Using reference TRBV5-1 and TRBJ2-5 for the parts outside the CDR3, the full variable domain is KAGVTQTPRYLIKTRGQQVTLSCSPISGHRSVSWYQQTPGQGLQFLFEYFSETQRNKGNFPGRFSGRQFSNSRSEMNVSTLELGDSALYLCASSLAGRGGATQYFGPGTRLLVL.

The chain joins TRBV4-1 to TRBJ2-3, with D perhaps matching TRBD2 (5 bases). The CDR3 spans 17 residues. Per germline, CDR1 MGHRA and CDR2 YSYEKL. Trimming cost V 1 base and J 2 bases, with 16 bases left between them. CDR3 DNA: TGCGCCAGCAGCCAAGCCCCGGGGTCAGCATACACAGATACGCAGTATTTT. Protein sequence: CASSQAPGSAYTDTQYF.

This clone was recorded once. The chain couples TRBV27 to TRBJ2-1; D remains unclear. The CDR3 covers 12 residues. Germline CDR1 reads MNHEY; CDR2 reads SMNVEV (reference sequence). The V gene lost 0 bases and the J gene lost 8 bases, with 5 bases spanning the gap. In DNA, the CDR3 is TGTGCCAGCAGTTTATCGAGAGATGAGCAGTTCTTC. It specifies CASSLSRDEQFF.

This chain joins TRBV30 and TRBJ2-6, with 8 positions matching TRBD1. This CDR3 spans 16 amino acids. Germline values: CDR1 GTSNPN, CDR2 SVGIG (reference sequence). Trimming cost V 7 bases and J 3 bases; bases outside gene matches: 11. CDR3 in DNA: TGTGCCTCGCCGGACAGGGTAATCAGTGGGGCCAACGTCCTGACTTTC. Translation: CASPDRVISGANVLTF.

This chain joins TRBV9 and TRBJ2-3, with D possibly TRBD1 on 6 matching bases. CDR3 length: 15 residues. V was clipped by 4 bases and J by 2 bases, with 14 bases between them. The germline V gene encodes CDR1 SGDLS and CDR2 YYNGEE. The CDR3 nucleotides are TGTGCCAGCAGCCCATTCGACAGGTACACAGATACGCAGTATTTT. Protein: CASSPFDRYTDTQYF.

This chain connects TRBV3-1 (or the pseudogene TRBV3-2) to TRBJ2-1; tentatively, D is TRBD1 (6 bases). CDR3 size: 15 residues. The V end lost 1 base, the J end lost 7 bases, and 14 bases lay between the germline ends. Germline CDR1 reads LGHDT; CDR2 reads YNNKEL (reference sequence). CDR3 protein: CASSQVQGSANEQFF. The CDR3, as DNA: TGTGCCAGCAGCCAAGTTCAGGGGTCGGCGAATGAGCAGTTCTTC.

CDR3 in amino acids: CAWSRDRGYEQYF. Written as DNA, the CDR3 is TGTGCCTGGAGCCGGGACAGGGGCTACGAGCAGTACTTC. V and J are TRBV30 and TRBJ2-7, with 10 nucleotides matching TRBD1. The germline V gene has CDR1 GTSNPN and CDR2 SVGIG (reference sequence). Unmatched junction bases numbered 2, after V lost 3 bases and J lost 3 bases. The CDR3 spans 13 residues.

V gene TRBV7-9 combines with J gene TRBJ2-7, with 15 nucleotides matching TRBD2. Germline V gene sequence: CDR1 SEHNR, CDR2 FQNEAQ (reference sequence). This CDR3 has 17 residues. The ends lost 5 bases at V and 3 bases at J; junction bases unmatched: 8. The chain's CDR3 is CASSAPGLAGGYYEQYF. The CDR3 region has the DNA TGTGCCAGCAGCGCCCCGGGACTAGCGGGGGGCTACTACGAGCAGTACTTC. The full variable domain, completed using reference TRBV7-9 and TRBJ2-7, is DTGVSQNPRHKITKRGQNVTFRCDPISEHNRLYWYRQTLGQGPEFLTYFQNEAQLEKSRLLSDRFSAERPKGSFSTLEIQRTEQGDSAMYLCASSAPGLAGGYYEQYFGPGTRLTVT.

V usage is TRBV6-1 and J usage is TRBJ1-1, with D possibly matching TRBD1 (5 bases). The CDR3 consists of 15 residues. Germline-derived CDR1 and CDR2 are MNHNS and SASEGT. Trimming removed 0 bases from V and 3 bases from J, with 11 bases in between. CDR3 region: CASSEAGGVHTEAFF. DNA of the CDR3: TGTGCCAGCAGTGAAGCGGGGGGAGTACACACTGAAGCTTTCTTT.

For this clone: The sample has other DNA sequences that encode this CDR3 too. The gene calls are TRBV5-1 and TRBJ2-7; a weak D match, TRBD2 (6 bases). The germline V and J ends were trimmed by 1 base and 3 bases, with 8 bases remaining between them. The CDR3 length is 13 residues. Germline values: CDR1 SGHRS, CDR2 YFSETQ. The DNA for the CDR3 is TGCGCCAGCAGCTTGACCGGGGGCTACGAGCAGTACTTC. Its translation: CASSLTGGYEQYF.